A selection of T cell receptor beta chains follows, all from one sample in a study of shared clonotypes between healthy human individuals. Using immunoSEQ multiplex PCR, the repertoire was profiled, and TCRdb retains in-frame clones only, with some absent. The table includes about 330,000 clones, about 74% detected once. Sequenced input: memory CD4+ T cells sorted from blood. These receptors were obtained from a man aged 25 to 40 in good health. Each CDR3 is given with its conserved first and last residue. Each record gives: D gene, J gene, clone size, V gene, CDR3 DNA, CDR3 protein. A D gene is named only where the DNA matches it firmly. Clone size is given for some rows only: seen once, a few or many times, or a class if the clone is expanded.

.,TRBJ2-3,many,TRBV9,TGTGCCAGCAGCGTGACAGGGAGCGGGGCAGATACGCAGTATTTT,CASSVTGSGADTQYF
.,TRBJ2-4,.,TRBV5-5,TGTGCCAGCAGCCCAGTGGGCCCGGCCAAAAACATTCAGTACTTC,CASSPVGPAKNIQYF
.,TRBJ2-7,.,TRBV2,TGTGCCAGCAGCGAACTAGAGGTGGGCGAGCAGTACTTC,CASSELEVGEQYF
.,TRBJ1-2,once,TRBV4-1,TGCGCCAGCAGCCAAGATGAGGACCTGGGCTACACCTTC,CASSQDEDLGYTF
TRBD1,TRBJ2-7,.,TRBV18,TGTGCCAGCTCACCGGGGACAGGAGGAGACGAGCAGTACTTC,CASSPGTGGDEQYF
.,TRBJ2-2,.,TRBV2,TGTGCCAGCAGGGGCAGGAGGAACACCGGGGAGCTGTTTTTT,CASRGRRNTGELFF
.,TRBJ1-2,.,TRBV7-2,TGTGCCAGCAGCCTAGACCAGGGGTATGGCTACACCTTC,CASSLDQGYGYTF
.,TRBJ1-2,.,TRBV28,TGTGCCAGCAGTTTATCGGTGGGCGGCTACACCTTC,CASSLSVGGYTF
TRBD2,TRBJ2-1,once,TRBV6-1,TGTGCCAGCAGGTACGGGGCGACTAGCGGGTTGCAGTTCTTC,CASRYGATSGLQFF
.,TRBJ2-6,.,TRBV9,TGTGCCAGCAGCGTAGTCGCCATAGGGCAGGGGGCCAACGTCCTGACTTTC,CASSVVAIGQGANVLTF
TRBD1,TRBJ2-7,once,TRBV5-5,TGTGCCAGCAGCTTGGCAACAGGGGCCCCCTACGAGCAGTACTTC,CASSLATGAPYEQYF
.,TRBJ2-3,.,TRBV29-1,TGCAGCGTTGTACCGGCGGGACCGAGCACAGATACGCAGTATTTT,CSVVPAGPSTDTQYF
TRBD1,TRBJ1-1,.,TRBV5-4,TGTGCCAGCAGCTCCCGAGCCGGGACAGGTAACACTGAAGCTTTCTTT,CASSSRAGTGNTEAFF
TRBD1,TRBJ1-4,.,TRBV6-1,TGTGCCGGGGCAGAGACAGGGGGAAATGAAAAACTGTTTTTT,CAGAETGGNEKLFF
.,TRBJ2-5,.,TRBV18,TGTGCCAGCTCACTCCCTAGCGCAGAGACCCAGTACTTC,CASSLPSAETQYF
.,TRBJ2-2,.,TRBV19,TGTGCCAGTAGTACTCAGGAAGCCACCGGGGAGCTGTTTTTT,CASSTQEATGELFF
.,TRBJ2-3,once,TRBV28,TGTGCCAGCAGGCCTCATGGACAGAGCACAGATACGCAGTATTTT,CASRPHGQSTDTQYF
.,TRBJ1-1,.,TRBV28,TGTGCCAGCAGTTTTATTGCGACGGACACTGAAGCTTTCTTT,CASSFIATDTEAFF
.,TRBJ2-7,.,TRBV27,TGTGCCAGCAGTTTGAGGGCAGTCTTCTCCTACGAGCAGTACTTC,CASSLRAVFSYEQYF
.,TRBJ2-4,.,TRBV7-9,TGTGCCAGCAGCTCTCAAGCGACAGGAGAACAGTACTTC,CASSSQATGEQYF
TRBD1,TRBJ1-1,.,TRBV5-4,TGTGCCAGCAGCTTGAAGGGGACAGGGGGCGGAACTGAAGCTTTCTTT,CASSLKGTGGGTEAFF
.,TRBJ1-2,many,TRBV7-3,TGTGCCAGCAGCGCGGACAGAAACTATGGCTACACCTTC,CASSADRNYGYTF
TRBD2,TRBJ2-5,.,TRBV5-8,TGTGCCAGCAGCTTGTACGCTAGCGGGAGGGAGGAGACCCAGTACTTC,CASSLYASGREETQYF
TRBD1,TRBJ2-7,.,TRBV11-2,TGTGCCAGCAGATTAACAGGGGGATCAAGCGAGCAGTACTTC,CASRLTGGSSEQYF
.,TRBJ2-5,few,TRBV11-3,TGTGCCAGCAGCTTAGATCTACCAGGGGGGCAAGAGACCCAGTACTTC,CASSLDLPGGQETQYF
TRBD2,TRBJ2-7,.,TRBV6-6,TGTGCCAGCAGACCAACTAGCGGGAGAGGCGAGCAGTACTTC,CASRPTSGRGEQYF
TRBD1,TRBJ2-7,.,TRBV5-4,TGTGCCAGCAGCGTCACAGGGGGCTACGAGCAGTACTTC,CASSVTGGYEQYF
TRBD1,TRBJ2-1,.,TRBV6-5,TGTGCCAGCGCCTCCGGGACAGTATACAATGAGCAGTTCTTC,CASASGTVYNEQFF
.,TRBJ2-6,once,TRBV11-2,TGTGCCAGCAGCTTAAGGACGGCTGGGGCCAACGTCCTGACTTTC,CASSLRTAGANVLTF
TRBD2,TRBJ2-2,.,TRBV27,TGTGCCAGCAATAAGGGACTAGCGGGAGTCGGGGAGCTGTTTTTT,CASNKGLAGVGELFF
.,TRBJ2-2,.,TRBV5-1,TGCGCCAGCAGCTCACCAGGGCGGAACACCGGGGAGCTGTTTTTT,CASSSPGRNTGELFF
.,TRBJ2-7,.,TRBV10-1,TGCGCCAGCAGTGAGTCGATTGGCAGCGACCAGTACTTC,CASSESIGSDQYF
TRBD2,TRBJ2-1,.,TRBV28,TGTGCCAGCAGTCCCCAGGGACTAGGAAATCACAATGAGCAGTTCTTC,CASSPQGLGNHNEQFF
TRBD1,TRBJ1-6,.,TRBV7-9,TGTGCCAGCAGACCCAGGGGCCGGGACAGGGAAAATTCACCCCTCCACTTT,CASRPRGRDRENSPLHF
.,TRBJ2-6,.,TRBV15,TGTGCCACCAGCAGTGGGGGCTCTGGGGCCAACGTCCTGACTTTC,CATSSGGSGANVLTF
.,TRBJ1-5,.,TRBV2,TGTGCCAGCACGGACACCACTCAGCGGCCCCAGCATTTT,CASTDTTQRPQHF
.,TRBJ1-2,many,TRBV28,TGTGCCAGCAGCGGCGGTTACGGGCTCTATGGCTACACCTTC,CASSGGYGLYGYTF
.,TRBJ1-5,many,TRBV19,TGTGCCAGCGGACTGAGGGATCAGCCCCAGCATTTT,CASGLRDQPQHF
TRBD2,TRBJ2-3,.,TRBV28,TGTGCCAGCAGCCTAGCGGGTAGCACAGATACGCAGTATTTT,CASSLAGSTDTQYF
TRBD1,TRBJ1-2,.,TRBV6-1,TGTGCCAGCAGTGCAGAGACAGGGTTTGTATCCTATGGCTACACCTTC,CASSAETGFVSYGYTF
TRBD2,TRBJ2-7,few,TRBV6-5,TGTGCCAGCAGTTTTCTTACTAGCGGCCGGCCGGGCGAGCAGTACTTC,CASSFLTSGRPGEQYF
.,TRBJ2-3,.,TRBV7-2,TGTGCCAGCAGCTTGTCTGGGGCCGTGGGGCTCGATACGCAGTATTTT,CASSLSGAVGLDTQYF
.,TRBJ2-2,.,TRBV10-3,TGTGCCACCACCCAATATCCCGGGGAGCTGTTTTTT,CATTQYPGELFF
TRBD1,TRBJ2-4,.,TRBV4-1,TGCGCCAGCAGCCAAGACAGGACAGGGGTCAAAAACATTCAGTACTTC,CASSQDRTGVKNIQYF
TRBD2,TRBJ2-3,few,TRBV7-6,TGTGCCAGCAGTTGGACTAGCGGGACCGCAGATACGCAGTATTTT,CASSWTSGTADTQYF
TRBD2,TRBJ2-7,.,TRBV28,TGTGCCAGCAGTTTAGGGGGGGAATACGAGCAGTACTTC,CASSLGGEYEQYF
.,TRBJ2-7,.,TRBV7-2,TGTGCCAGCAGCATTAGTATGGGTTACGAGCAGTACTTC,CASSISMGYEQYF